This T cell receptor beta chain was identified in a study of vaccination and CD4 T cells after COVID-19. About the research overall: The convalescent group had six males, four females, seven Caucasians, two Asians, one multiracial. The cells were exposed to overlapping spike peptides originating from SARS-CoV-2, HCoV-NL63, HCoV-OC43 and HCoV-229E for stimulation.

Oncomine TCR Beta short-read sequencing was applied to DNA from cultured CD4+ T cells. TCRdb re-called the PCR reads with MiXCR, one entry per CDR3 protein. Among about 15,000 distinct CDR3 sequences listed, 50% to 60% were seen once. This clonotype counts as medium-sized. Antigen specificity is unknown. Treatment in this sample: roughly 11-day PBMC culture with coronavirus spike peptide pools or control peptides (ViraFEST assay). First, ViraFEST expanded antigen-specific T cells with peptide pools, and next it sequenced the TCRs. V shed 2 bases and J shed 1 base, with 13 bases lying between them. Germline V gene data show CDR1 as KGHSH and CDR2 as LQKENI. This CDR3 contains 16 residues.

The sequenced material came from CD4+ T cells from blood, cultured in vitro. This sequence joins TRBV18 and TRBJ2-3, with unresolved D. The TCR originated in a human donor who had recovered from COVID-19. The CDR3 bases are TGTGCCAGCTCACCATTTAGCAGTGGTGGCACAGATACGCAGTATTTT. Translated: CASSPFSSGGTDTQYF.